This T cell receptor (beta chain) appears in the sequencing data of a study of blood T cell repertoires in COVID-19. Source study methods: Amplified reference gene primers provided the basis for estimating nucleated cell counts. Repertoires were generated with immunoSEQ multiplex PCR, while TCRdb's copy carries only in-frame clones and drops some. V, J and clone size derive from that table, while D and trimming were established from the DNA sequence. The sample holds 200,000 to 250,000 clones; approximately 80% are singletons and the top ten take roughly 1.9%. This CDR3 spans 14 amino acids. Germline V gene sequence: CDR1 LNHDA, CDR2 SQIVND (reference sequence). V was pared by 4 bases and J by 3 bases, with 12 bases between.

This clonotype was obtained from a man aged 25 to 45 who had recovered from COVID-19. This sequence joins TRBV19 and TRBJ1-2; tentative D call: TRBD1 (6 bases). The sequencing input was peripheral blood. The DNA of the CDR3 is TGTGCCAGTAGTAGGGGGACAAATGACTATGGCTACACCTTC. Amino acid sequence: CASSRGTNDYGYTF.